Sequencing of this T cell receptor (beta chain) was carried out in a study of OX40 agonist ivuxolimab in advanced cancers. In the study overall: Dose-escalation subjects each had hepatocellular carcinoma, melanoma, renal cell or head and neck cancer. Overall study findings and caveats: Low normalized T-cell clonal expansion also characterized some of the nonresponders.

Only in-frame clones appear in the TCRdb table, and some are missing; sequencing was by immunoSEQ multiplex PCR. The data hold tens of thousands of clones, with 80% to 85% observed a single time. People who had autoimmune disease history or systemic immunosuppression were excluded. This clone occurred once. Its antigen is not known. The CDR3 covers 17 residues. The germline CDR1 and CDR2 sequences are KGHSH and LQKENI. Trimming pared 1 base from V and 0 bases from J, leaving 12 bases between. Material: CD4+ or CD8+ T cells sorted from blood, obtained in a trial of the OX40 agonist ivuxolimab. This sequence originates from an adult with an advanced solid tumor such as melanoma, head and neck, liver or kidney cancer. The genes are TRBV18 and TRBJ2-2; unclear D gene. The CDR3 region is CASSPRGDSPNTGELFF. In nucleotides, the CDR3 is TGTGCCAGCTCACCACGGGGTGATAGCCCGAACACCGGGGAGCTGTTTTTT. Filled out from reference TRBV18 and TRBJ2-2, the complete variable domain reads NAGVMQNPRHLVRRRGQEARLRCSPMKGHSHVYWYRQLPEEGLKFMVYLQKENIIDESGMPKERFSAEFPKEGPSILRIQQVVRGDSAAYFCASSPRGDSPNTGELFFGEGSRLTVL.